This T cell receptor beta chain derives from a study of T cells in tuberculosis. The overall study: This South African cohort compared adolescents with or without latent tuberculosis against adults with active tuberculosis.

Produced via immunoSEQ multiplex PCR; TCRdb's table is partial and in-frame only. Among over 35,000 clones, about 95% were seen once, and the ten largest hold approximately 3.8%. On average roughly 92,000 T cells per donor were immunosequenced. CDR1 is MNHNY, CDR2 SVGAGI, per germline (reference sequence). The V end was cut by 9 bases, the J end by 4 bases, with 21 bases between. This CDR3 comprises 15 residues. The sequenced material came from PBMCs. The clonotype comes from a donor between 10 and 35 years old with latent tuberculosis or without tuberculosis infection. The gene calls are TRBV6-6 and TRBJ1-1; D is ambiguous. The CDR3 spells CASYPSGVEGTEAFF. CDR3 nucleotide sequence: TGTGCCAGTTATCCCTCCGGGGTGGAGGGCACTGAAGCTTTCTTT.